These T cell receptor beta chains were read from a single sample in a study of shared clonotypes between healthy human individuals. The assay was immunoSEQ multiplex PCR, and TCRdb's table has in-frame clones only and misses some. Of around 2,000,000 clones in the sample, around 93% were seen once. Material for sequencing was naive CD8+ T cells from PBMCs. The receptors shown here come from a man in his late teens or twenties in good health. Some clones in this sample may be carry-over from other donors' samples. Each CDR3 is given with its conserved first and last residue. A D gene is named only where the DNA matches it firmly. Expanded clones are given a class, and other clones once, few, many or no size at all.

v_gene: TRBV14
d_gene: TRBD1
j_gene: TRBJ2-7
abundance: -
len: 17
CDR3aa: CASSRRDSEGPYYEQYF
CDR3nt: TGTGCCAGCAGCCGCCGGGACAGTGAAGGGCCCTACTACGAGCAGTACTTC

v_gene: TRBV30
d_gene: TRBD1
j_gene: TRBJ2-3
abundance: -
len: 15
CDR3aa: CAWWTRTGRYDTQYF
CDR3nt: TGTGCCTGGTGGACGAGGACAGGGCGGTACGATACGCAGTATTTT

v_gene: TRBV27
d_gene: -
j_gene: TRBJ1-2
abundance: -
len: 15
CDR3aa: CASSLQGIPNYGYTF
CDR3nt: TGTGCCAGCAGTCTGCAGGGGATACCTAACTATGGCTACACCTTC

v_gene: TRBV6-5
d_gene: -
j_gene: TRBJ2-2
abundance: -
len: 14
CDR3aa: CASSYAQSDGELFF
CDR3nt: TGTGCCAGCAGTTACGCACAGTCAGACGGGGAGCTGTTTTTT

v_gene: TRBV27
d_gene: -
j_gene: TRBJ2-5
abundance: -
len: 14
CDR3aa: CASSLYADQETQYF
CDR3nt: TGTGCCAGCAGTTTATACGCAGATCAAGAGACCCAGTACTTC

v_gene: TRBV7-3
d_gene: TRBD1
j_gene: TRBJ2-1
abundance: -
len: 15
CDR3aa: CASSFRQGNYNEQFF
CDR3nt: TGTGCCAGCAGCTTTCGACAGGGAAACTACAATGAGCAGTTCTTC

v_gene: TRBV27
d_gene: -
j_gene: TRBJ1-2
abundance: -
len: 13
CDR3aa: CASIWGVLKGYTF
CDR3nt: TGTGCCAGCATTTGGGGGGTCTTAAAGGGCTACACCTTC

v_gene: TRBV9
d_gene: TRBD1
j_gene: TRBJ2-1
abundance: -
len: 14
CDR3aa: CASSFRDRDNEQFF
CDR3nt: TGTGCCAGCAGCTTCCGGGACAGGGACAATGAGCAGTTCTTC

v_gene: TRBV4-1
d_gene: -
j_gene: TRBJ2-7
abundance: -
len: 13
CDR3aa: CASSQREDYEQYF
CDR3nt: TGCGCCAGCAGCCAGAGGGAAGACTACGAGCAGTACTTC

v_gene: TRBV9
d_gene: -
j_gene: TRBJ1-3
abundance: -
len: 13
CDR3aa: CASSEGVGNTIYF
CDR3nt: TGTGCCAGCAGCGAGGGGGTTGGAAACACCATATATTTT

v_gene: TRBV7-8
d_gene: -
j_gene: TRBJ2-1
abundance: -
len: 15
CDR3aa: CASSPPETPGDEQFF
CDR3nt: TGTGCCAGCAGCCCCCCCGAGACCCCAGGCGATGAGCAGTTCTTC

v_gene: TRBV6-1
d_gene: -
j_gene: TRBJ2-2
abundance: -
len: 11
CDR3aa: CASTHTGELFF
CDR3nt: TGTGCCAGCACCCACACCGGGGAGCTGTTTTTT

v_gene: TRBV2
d_gene: -
j_gene: TRBJ2-5
abundance: -
len: 13
CDR3aa: CASSGQSQETQYF
CDR3nt: TGTGCCAGCAGTGGCCAGTCCCAAGAGACCCAGTACTTC

v_gene: TRBV28
d_gene: -
j_gene: TRBJ2-1
abundance: once
len: 13
CDR3aa: CASSFTNDNEQFF
CDR3nt: TGTGCCAGCAGTTTCACAAACGACAATGAGCAGTTCTTC

v_gene: TRBV11-2
d_gene: TRBD1
j_gene: TRBJ1-1
abundance: -
len: 15
CDR3aa: CASSTRTGLHTEAFF
CDR3nt: TGTGCCAGCAGCACCCGGACAGGGCTGCACACTGAAGCTTTCTTT

v_gene: TRBV11-2
d_gene: TRBD1
j_gene: TRBJ2-7
abundance: -
len: 16
CDR3aa: CASSLYRTGISYEQYF
CDR3nt: TGTGCCAGCAGCTTATACCGGACAGGGATTTCCTACGAGCAGTACTTC

v_gene: TRBV7-6
d_gene: TRBD2
j_gene: TRBJ2-7
abundance: -
len: 13
CDR3aa: CASSLGLGSEQYF
CDR3nt: TGTGCCAGCAGCTTGGGACTAGGTAGCGAGCAGTACTTC

v_gene: TRBV6-4
d_gene: TRBD2
j_gene: TRBJ2-7
abundance: -
len: 12
CDR3aa: CASSDSGGEQYF
CDR3nt: TGTGCCAGCAGTGACTCGGGAGGGGAGCAGTACTTC

v_gene: TRBV27
d_gene: -
j_gene: TRBJ2-7
abundance: -
len: 15
CDR3aa: CASTLAAGDTYEQYF
CDR3nt: TGTGCCAGCACCCTTGCGGCAGGGGATACATACGAGCAGTACTTC

v_gene: TRBV11-1
d_gene: TRBD2
j_gene: TRBJ2-5
abundance: -
len: 15
CDR3aa: CASSFQREGVQTQYF
CDR3nt: TGTGCCAGCAGCTTCCAGCGGGAGGGCGTGCAGACCCAGTACTTC

v_gene: TRBV10-1
d_gene: -
j_gene: TRBJ2-7
abundance: once
len: 14
CDR3aa: CASSAIPTGYEQYF
CDR3nt: TGCGCCAGCAGCGCGATCCCCACAGGGTACGAGCAGTACTTC

v_gene: TRBV15
d_gene: -
j_gene: TRBJ2-7
abundance: -
len: 15
CDR3aa: CATSRERTDAYEQYF
CDR3nt: TGTGCCACCAGCAGAGAACGGACGGATGCCTACGAGCAGTACTTC